One sample yielded the 29 T cell receptor beta chains listed below, sequenced in a study of T cell responses to AZD1222 COVID-19 vaccine. Measured with immunoSEQ multiplex PCR; TCRdb has only the in-frame clones, and not every one. The table has approximately 120,000 clones, around nine tenths seen once; the top ten hold roughly 7%. The sample here was peripheral blood, taken on day 0 of AZD1222 vaccination. These receptors were obtained from an adult in good health.

This clone appeared once. This chain connects TRBV6-1 to TRBJ1-2; D unresolved. V was shortened by 2 bases and J by 5 bases, with 9 bases between the two germline ends. In germline, CDR1 is MNHNS, CDR2 SASEGT. This CDR3 is 13 amino acids long. The CDR3 bases are TGTGCCAGCAGTGAATCGAGCGCTTATGGCTACACCTTC. As protein: CASSESSAYGYTF.

This clone was detected once. The chain employs TRBV19 and TRBJ1-5, with 7 nucleotides matching TRBD1. This CDR3 is built from 13 residues. In germline, CDR1 is LNHDA, CDR2 SQIVND (reference sequence). Unmatched junction bases numbered 2, after V lost 3 bases and J lost 6 bases. The CDR3 sequence: CASSISGGQPQHF. The CDR3 coding sequence is TGTGCCAGTAGTATTTCAGGGGGTCAGCCCCAGCATTTT.

The chain joins TRBV24-1 to TRBJ2-5; 8 bases map to TRBD1. Germline V gene lookup returns CDR1 KGHDR and CDR2 SFDVKD. This CDR3 has 14 residues. After removal of 2 bases from V and 5 bases from J, the junction contained 3 bases not matched to a gene. Written as DNA, the CDR3 is TGTGCCACCAGTGATTCAGGGGGCCAGGAGACCCAGTACTTC. Translation gives CATSDSGGQETQYF.

This chain connects TRBV30 to TRBJ2-7; 11 bases match TRBD2. Germline CDR1 is GTSNPN and CDR2 is SVGIG (reference sequence). The CDR3 totals 13 residues. V shed 5 bases, J shed 3 bases, and the junction held 3 bases outside the gene matches. The CDR3 region has the DNA TGTGCCTGGGTGCTAGCGGGAGGCTACGAGCAGTACTTC. Amino acid sequence: CAWVLAGGYEQYF.

The chain couples TRBV19 to TRBJ1-1; D gene unclear. The CDR3 length is 14 residues. Germline values: CDR1 LNHDA, CDR2 SQIVND (reference sequence). Trimming left V 3 bases short and J 3 bases short, with 11 bases between. The CDR3 spells CASSMRWAHTEAFF. The CDR3 region has the DNA TGTGCCAGTAGTATGAGGTGGGCGCACACTGAAGCTTTCTTT.

In DNA form, the CDR3 reads TGTGCCAGCAGCTTGCGCAGCGGCCTCGACGAGCAGTACTTC. Its protein is CASSLRSGLDEQYF. The V and J genes are TRBV5-6 and TRBJ2-7, with D possibly matching TRBD2 (5 bases). In germline, CDR1 is SGHDT, CDR2 YYEEEE. This CDR3 region has 14 residues. The V gene lost 1 base and the J gene lost 5 bases, with 13 bases spanning the gap.

The V and J genes are TRBV10-1 and TRBJ1-6; 8 positions agree with TRBD1. CDR1 and CDR2 (germline): WNHNN, SYGVQD (reference sequence). V was pared by 5 bases and J by 14 bases, with 8 bases of the junction left unmatched. This CDR3 is built from 13 residues. This CDR3 is CASSTSGTGTLHF. Here the CDR3 DNA reads TGCGCCAGCAGTACCTCCGGGACAGGAACCCTCCACTTT.

V and J are TRBV7-6 and TRBJ2-7; 9 bases match TRBD1. CDR1 and CDR2 (germline): SGHVS, FNYEAQ. The CDR3 totals 14 residues. Germline trimming cut 5 bases from V and 7 bases from J; bases unmatched to any gene: 9. The CDR3, as DNA: TGTGCCAGCAGCCGGACAGGGGATGCGGGAGAGCAGTACTTC. Protein: CASSRTGDAGEQYF. Based on the CDR3 plus reference TRBV7-6 and TRBJ2-7, the full variable domain is GAGVSQSPRYKVTKRGQDVALRCDPISGHVSLYWYRQALGQGPEFLTYFNYEAQQDKSGLPNDRFSAERPEGSISTLTIQRTEQRDSAMYRCASSRTGDAGEQYFGPGTRLTVT.

The V gene is TRBV6-1, the J gene TRBJ2-3, with D unresolved. CDR1 MNHNS and CDR2 SASEGT come from the germline V gene. The ends were cut back, 0 bases at V and 6 bases at J, with 13 bases in the middle. The CDR3 loop spans 15 amino acids. The CDR3 DNA reads as TGTGCCAGCAGTGAAGCGCGACTCCGAATTGATACGCAGTATTTT. This encodes CASSEARLRIDTQYF.

The genes are TRBV4-1 and TRBJ2-7; D is perhaps TRBD1 (6 bases). CDR3 length: 16 amino acids. V lost 3 bases to trimming and J lost 6 bases, with 21 bases between them. Germline-derived CDR1 and CDR2 are MGHRA and YSYEKL. The CDR3, as DNA: TGCGCCAGCAGCCATGAAACTACAGGGATAGTCGGCGAGCAGTACTTC. Its translation: CASSHETTGIVGEQYF.

CDR3 amino acids: CASSRGGLVVYEQYF. The CDR3 nucleotides read TGTGCCAGCAGCCGGGGGGGACTTGTCGTTTACGAGCAGTACTTC. The gene calls are TRBV7-9 and TRBJ2-7; TRBD2 agrees at 8 bases. The CDR3 sequence is 15 residues long. Losses at the gene ends were 5 bases for V and 4 bases for J; bases not matched to a gene: 10. The germline V gene has CDR1 SEHNR and CDR2 FQNEAQ (reference sequence). Variable domain in full (rest from reference TRBV7-9 and TRBJ2-7): DTGVSQNPRHKITKRGQNVTFRCDPISEHNRLYWYRQTLGQGPEFLTYFQNEAQLEKSRLLSDRFSAERPKGSFSTLEIQRTEQGDSAMYLCASSRGGLVVYEQYFGPGTRLTVT.

The V call is TRBV27, the J call TRBJ1-1, with D possibly being TRBD1 (6 bases). The CDR3 runs 14 residues. Germline CDR1 and CDR2: MNHEY and SMNVEV (reference sequence). V lost 3 bases, J lost 1 base, and 9 bases lay in between. The DNA for the CDR3 is TGTGCCAGCAGTTTCAGGGGAACGAACACTGAAGCTTTCTTT. Residues: CASSFRGTNTEAFF.

The sample holds one count of this clone. V is TRBV5-5 and J is TRBJ1-1, with 9 bases matching TRBD1. Germline V lookup: CDR1 SGHKS, CDR2 YYEKEE (reference sequence). V lost 3 bases to trimming and J lost 5 bases; unmatched junction nucleotides: 11. CDR3 size: 16 residues. This CDR3 reads CASSWNRDRDNTEAFF. The CDR3 DNA follows: TGTGCCAGCAGCTGGAACCGGGACAGGGATAATACTGAAGCTTTCTTT.

CDR3 sequence: CATSGTLDRVGDTQYF. The CDR3 DNA reads as TGTGCCACCAGCGGTACATTGGACAGGGTAGGCGATACGCAGTATTTT. The chain employs TRBV15 and TRBJ2-3; 8 bases line up with TRBD1. Germline V CDR1 and CDR2: LNHNV, YYDKDF (reference sequence). V was clipped by 5 bases and J by 6 bases; unmatched bases: 13. There are 16 residues in the CDR3.

This clone appeared a single time. The chain is built from TRBV10-3 and TRBJ2-7; TRBD2 matches 13 bases. The CDR3 extends over 18 amino acids. The J segment lost 2 bases and the V segment lost 3 bases, leaving 10 bases of the junction unmatched. The germline V gene has CDR1 ENHRY and CDR2 SYGVKD. CDR3 in amino acids: CAISDQGLAGVFAYEQYF. The DNA of the CDR3 is TGTGCCATCAGTGACCAAGGACTAGCGGGAGTGTTCGCCTACGAGCAGTACTTC.

This chain connects TRBV28 to TRBJ2-4; no reliable D call. This CDR3 spans 19 amino acids. V was clipped by 2 bases and J by 0 bases, with 20 bases between them. CDR1 is MDHEN, CDR2 SYDVKM, per germline. The CDR3 sequence: CASSLRGGPPTLAKNIQYF. CDR3 sequence (DNA): TGTGCCAGCAGTTTACGCGGCGGACCCCCGACTTTAGCCAAAAACATTCAGTACTTC. The full variable domain, its missing parts supplied by reference TRBV28 and TRBJ2-4, is DVKVTQSSRYLVKRTGEKVFLECVQDMDHENMFWYRQDPGLGLRLIYFSYDVKMKEKGDIPEGYSVSREKKERFSLILESASTNQTSMYLCASSLRGGPPTLAKNIQYFGAGTRLSVL.

The chain carries TRBV12-3 or TRBV12-4 and TRBJ2-1; D not certain. V lost 4 bases and J 9 bases, leaving 10 bases between the germline ends. The CDR3 spans 12 residues. The CDR3 protein is CASSSWTGEQFF. The DNA for the CDR3 is TGTGCCAGCAGTTCCTGGACCGGTGAGCAGTTCTTC.

This chain connects TRBV5-6 to TRBJ2-7; D possibly corresponds to TRBD2 (6 bases). Trimming stripped 5 bases from V and 3 bases from J, with 18 bases between. The germline V gene encodes CDR1 SGHDT and CDR2 YYEEEE. The CDR3 length is 15 residues. The CDR3 spells CASSLPGLNLYEQYF. As DNA, the CDR3 is TGTGCCAGCAGTCTCCCGGGACTCAACCTCTACGAGCAGTACTTC.

J is TRBJ2-1 and V is TRBV19, with D hard to call. The CDR3 totals 13 residues. V was cut by 1 base and J by 8 bases, with 9 bases left in between. Germline assignment: CDR1 LNHDA and CDR2 SQIVND (reference sequence). CDR3 loop: CASSIGLVHEQFF. CDR3 bases: TGTGCCAGTAGTATAGGGCTAGTCCATGAGCAGTTCTTC.

The chain carries TRBV6-1 and TRBJ2-7; possibly TRBD2 for D (7 bases). The CDR3 covers 19 residues. Germline V gene sequence: CDR1 MNHNS, CDR2 SASEGT. Trimming cost V 0 bases and J 3 bases, with 24 bases left between them. CDR3 region: CASSEAAAVRGTKRYEQYF. The CDR3 bases are TGTGCCAGCAGTGAAGCCGCGGCGGTTAGGGGGACTAAACGCTACGAGCAGTACTTC.

The chain has TRBV18 and TRBJ2-2; 9 positions match TRBD2. This CDR3 has 17 residues. The V and J ends lost 2 bases and 6 bases, in that order; junction bases with no gene match: 10. CDR1 and CDR2 from the germline V gene are KGHSH and LQKENI. CDR3 nucleotide sequence: TGTGCCAGCTCACCAAATATGGCTAGCGGGACATCCGGGGAGCTGTTTTTT. Residues: CASSPNMASGTSGELFF.

This clone was found a few times. V and J are TRBV10-3 and TRBJ1-3; a weak D match, TRBD1 (6 bases). V gave up 0 bases and J gave up 2 bases, with 8 bases separating them. There are 15 residues in the CDR3. Germline CDR1 ENHRY, CDR2 SYGVKD. The CDR3 sequence: CAISESDRAGNTIYF. The CDR3 DNA reads TGTGCCATCAGTGAGTCGGACAGAGCTGGAAACACCATATATTTT.

The rearrangement links TRBV19 to TRBJ2-3, with 8 nucleotides matching TRBD1. This CDR3 contains 15 residues. V shed 7 bases and J 3 bases; nucleotides not matched to a gene: 9. Germline-derived CDR1 and CDR2 are LNHDA and SQIVND (reference sequence). This CDR3 is CASNARQGITDTQYF. The CDR3 DNA is TGTGCCAGTAACGCGAGACAGGGGATTACAGATACGCAGTATTTT.

The chain links TRBV19 to TRBJ2-1; tentatively, D is TRBD1 (6 bases). V was pared by 5 bases and J by 0 bases, with 11 bases between. Germline CDR1 reads LNHDA; CDR2 reads SQIVND (reference sequence). This CDR3 comprises 15 residues. The chain's CDR3 is CASSFQGSSYNEQFF. In DNA form, the CDR3 reads TGTGCCAGTAGTTTCCAGGGGAGCTCCTACAATGAGCAGTTCTTC.

The rearrangement joins TRBV11-2 to TRBJ1-3; perhaps TRBD1 as D (6 bases). CDR1 is SGHAT, CDR2 FQNNGV, per germline. The CDR3 has 14 residues. Trimming took 6 bases from V and 2 from J, leaving 11 bases between them. This CDR3 is CASRRGDAGNTIYF. The CDR3 bases are TGTGCCAGCAGAAGGGGGGACGCTGGAAACACCATATATTTT.

The chain is built from TRBV4-3 and TRBJ2-5, with D uncertain. The CDR3 loop spans 15 amino acids. CDR1 is LGHNA and CDR2 is YSLEER in the germline V gene. Trimming left V 0 bases short and J 5 bases short, with 13 bases between. CDR3 sequence reads: CASSQDHGPLETQYF. The CDR3 nucleotides read TGCGCCAGCAGCCAAGATCACGGACCTCTGGAGACCCAGTACTTC.

The rearrangement joins TRBV19 to TRBJ2-1, with 7 bases aligning to TRBD1. The ends lost 7 bases at V and 2 bases at J; junction bases unmatched: 8. CDR3 length: 15 amino acids. Germline-derived CDR1 and CDR2 are LNHDA and SQIVND (reference sequence). The CDR3 here is CASTPDRDPYNEQFF. Here the CDR3 DNA reads TGTGCCAGTACCCCTGACAGGGATCCCTACAATGAGCAGTTCTTC.

The V gene is TRBV28, the J gene TRBJ2-5; the D gene is possibly TRBD1 (5 bases). This CDR3 is built from 15 residues. The germline gives CDR1 MDHEN, CDR2 SYDVKM. V lost 5 bases, J lost 5 bases, and 18 bases lay in between. The CDR3 is CASSPTRGPTETQYF. CDR3 coding DNA: TGTGCCAGCAGTCCAACAAGGGGCCCTACTGAGACCCAGTACTTC.

This clone was recorded a few times. The genes are TRBV24-1 and TRBJ2-7; weak D call: TRBD1 (5 bases). V shed 9 bases and J shed 6 bases, with 11 bases lying between them. Germline CDR1 reads KGHDR; CDR2 reads SFDVKD. The CDR3 extends over 11 amino acids. CDR3 sequence reads: CATEQGGEQYF. The CDR3 region has the DNA TGTGCCACCGAGCAGGGTGGCGAGCAGTACTTC.